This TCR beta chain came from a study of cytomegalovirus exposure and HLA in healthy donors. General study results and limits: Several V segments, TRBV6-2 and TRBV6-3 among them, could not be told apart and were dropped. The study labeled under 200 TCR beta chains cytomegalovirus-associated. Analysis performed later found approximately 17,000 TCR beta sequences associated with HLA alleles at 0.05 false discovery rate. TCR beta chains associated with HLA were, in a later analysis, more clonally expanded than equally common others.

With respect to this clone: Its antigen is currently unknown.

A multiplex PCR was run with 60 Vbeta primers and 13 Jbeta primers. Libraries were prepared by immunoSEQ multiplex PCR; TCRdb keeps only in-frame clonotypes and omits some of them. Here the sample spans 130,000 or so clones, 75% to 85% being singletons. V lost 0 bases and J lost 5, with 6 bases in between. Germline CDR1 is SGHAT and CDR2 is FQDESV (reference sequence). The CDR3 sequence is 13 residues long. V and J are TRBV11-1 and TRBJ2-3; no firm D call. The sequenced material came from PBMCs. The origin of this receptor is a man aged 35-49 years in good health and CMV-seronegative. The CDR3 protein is CASSLAPGDTQYF. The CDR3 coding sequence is TGTGCCAGCAGCTTAGCACCGGGAGATACGCAGTATTTT.